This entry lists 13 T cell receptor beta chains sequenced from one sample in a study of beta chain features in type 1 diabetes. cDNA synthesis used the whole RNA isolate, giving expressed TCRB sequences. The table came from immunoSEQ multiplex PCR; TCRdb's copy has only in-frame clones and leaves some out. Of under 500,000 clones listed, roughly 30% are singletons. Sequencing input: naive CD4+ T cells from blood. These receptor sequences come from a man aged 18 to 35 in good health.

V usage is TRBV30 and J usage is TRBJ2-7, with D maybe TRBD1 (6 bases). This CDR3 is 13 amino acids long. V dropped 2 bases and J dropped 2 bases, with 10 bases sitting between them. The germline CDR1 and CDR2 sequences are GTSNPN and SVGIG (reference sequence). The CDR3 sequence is CAWSIGQPYEQYF. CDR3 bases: TGTGCCTGGAGTATAGGACAGCCCTACGAGCAGTACTTC.

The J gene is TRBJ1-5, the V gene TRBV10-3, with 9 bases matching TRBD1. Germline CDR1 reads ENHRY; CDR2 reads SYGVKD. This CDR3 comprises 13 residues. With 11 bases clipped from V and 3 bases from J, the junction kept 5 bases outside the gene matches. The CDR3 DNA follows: TGTGCCGTCGGGACAGGGAACAATCAGCCCCAGCATTTT. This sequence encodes CAVGTGNNQPQHF.

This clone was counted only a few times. The CDR3 region has the DNA TGTGCCAGCAGCGCAGGGAGGGACAGGCCTAATGAAAAACTGTTTTTT. Its translation is CASSAGRDRPNEKLFF. The chain combines TRBV5-4 with TRBJ1-4; 8 bases match TRBD1. CDR1 and CDR2 (germline): SGHNT, YYREEE (reference sequence). CDR3 length equals 16 residues. Unmatched junction bases numbered 8, after V lost 4 bases and J lost 3 bases.

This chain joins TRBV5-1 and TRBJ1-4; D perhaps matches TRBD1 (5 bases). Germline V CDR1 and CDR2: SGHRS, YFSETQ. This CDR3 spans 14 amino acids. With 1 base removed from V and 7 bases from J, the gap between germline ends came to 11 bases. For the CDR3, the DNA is TGCGCCAGCAGCTTGCAGCAGGGAGGTGAAAAACTGTTTTTT. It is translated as CASSLQQGGEKLFF.

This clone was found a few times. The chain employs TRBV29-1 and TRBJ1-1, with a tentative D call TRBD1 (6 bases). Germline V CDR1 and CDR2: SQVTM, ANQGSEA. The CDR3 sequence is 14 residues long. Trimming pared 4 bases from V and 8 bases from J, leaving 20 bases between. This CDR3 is CSVVMDSQPGEAFF. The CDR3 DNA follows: TGCAGCGTTGTCATGGACAGCCAGCCAGGGGAAGCTTTCTTT.

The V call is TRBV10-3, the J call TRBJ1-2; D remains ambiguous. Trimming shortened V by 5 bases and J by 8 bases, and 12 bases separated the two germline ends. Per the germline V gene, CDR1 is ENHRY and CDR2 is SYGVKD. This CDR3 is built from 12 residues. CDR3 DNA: TGTGCCATCAGTCGAACCGAAGGAGGCTACACCTTC. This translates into CAISRTEGGYTF.

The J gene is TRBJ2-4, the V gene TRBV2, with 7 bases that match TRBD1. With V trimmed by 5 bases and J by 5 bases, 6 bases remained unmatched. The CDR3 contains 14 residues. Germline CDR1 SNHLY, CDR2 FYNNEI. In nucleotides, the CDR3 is TGTGCCAGCAGTCTGGACAGGTGGGAAAACATTCAGTACTTC. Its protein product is CASSLDRWENIQYF. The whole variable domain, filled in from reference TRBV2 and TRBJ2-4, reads EPEVTQTPSHQVTQMGQEVILRCVPISNHLYFYWYRQILGQKVEFLVSFYNNEISEKSEIFDDQFSVERPDGSNFTLKIRSTKLEDSAMYFCASSLDRWENIQYFGAGTRLSVL.

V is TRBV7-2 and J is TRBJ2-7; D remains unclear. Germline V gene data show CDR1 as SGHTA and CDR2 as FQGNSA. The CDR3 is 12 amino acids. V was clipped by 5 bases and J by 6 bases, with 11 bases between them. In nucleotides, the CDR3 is TGTGCCAGCAGCCGAGGTCCCAGCGAGCAGTACTTC. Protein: CASSRGPSEQYF. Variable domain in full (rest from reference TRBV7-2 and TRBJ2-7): GAGVSQSPSNKVTEKGKDVELRCDPISGHTALYWYRQSLGQGLEFLIYFQGNSAPDKSGLPSDRFSAERTGGSVSTLTIQRTQQEDSAVYLCASSRGPSEQYFGPGTRLTVT.

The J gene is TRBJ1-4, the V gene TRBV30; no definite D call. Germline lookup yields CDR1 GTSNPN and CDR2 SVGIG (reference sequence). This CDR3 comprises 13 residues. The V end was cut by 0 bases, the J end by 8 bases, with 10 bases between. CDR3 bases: TGTGCCTGGAGTGTACGGCAAGACGAAAAACTGTTTTTT. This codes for CAWSVRQDEKLFF. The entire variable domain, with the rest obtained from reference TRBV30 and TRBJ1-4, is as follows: SQTIHQWPATLVQPVGSPLSLECTVEGTSNPNLYWYRQAAGRGLQLLFYSVGIGQISSEVPQNLSASRPQDRQFILSSKKLLLSDSGFYLCAWSVRQDEKLFFGSGTQLSVL.

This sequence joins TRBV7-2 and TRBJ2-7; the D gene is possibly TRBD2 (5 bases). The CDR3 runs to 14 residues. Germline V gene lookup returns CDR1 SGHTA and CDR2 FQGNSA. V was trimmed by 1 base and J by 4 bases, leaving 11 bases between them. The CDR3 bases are TGTGCCAGCAGCTTAGTGGACGGGGAGTACGAGCAGTACTTC. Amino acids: CASSLVDGEYEQYF.

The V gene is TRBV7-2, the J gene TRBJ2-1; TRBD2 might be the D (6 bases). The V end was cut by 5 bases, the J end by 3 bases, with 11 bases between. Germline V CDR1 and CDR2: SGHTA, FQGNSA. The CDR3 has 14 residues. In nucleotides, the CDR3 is TGTGCCAGCAGCCCCGGGAGCTACTACAATGAGCAGTTCTTC. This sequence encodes CASSPGSYYNEQFF.

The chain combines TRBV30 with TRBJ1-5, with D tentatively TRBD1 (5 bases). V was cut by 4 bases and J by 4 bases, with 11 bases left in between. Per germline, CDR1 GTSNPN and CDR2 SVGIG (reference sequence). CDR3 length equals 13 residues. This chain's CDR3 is CAWNSRENQPQHF. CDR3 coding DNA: TGTGCCTGGAACTCCAGGGAGAATCAGCCCCAGCATTTT. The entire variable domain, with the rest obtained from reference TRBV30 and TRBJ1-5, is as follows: SQTIHQWPATLVQPVGSPLSLECTVEGTSNPNLYWYRQAAGRGLQLLFYSVGIGQISSEVPQNLSASRPQDRQFILSSKKLLLSDSGFYLCAWNSRENQPQHFGDGTRLSIL.

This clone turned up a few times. The CDR3 sequence is CASSSNSYNEQFF. The CDR3 nucleotides read TGTGCCAGCAGCTCCAACTCCTACAATGAGCAGTTCTTC. V and J are TRBV5-4 and TRBJ2-1; D remains ambiguous. This CDR3 comprises 13 residues. Germline CDR1 reads SGHNT; CDR2 reads YYREEE (reference sequence). V lost 3 bases and J lost 0, with 4 bases in between.